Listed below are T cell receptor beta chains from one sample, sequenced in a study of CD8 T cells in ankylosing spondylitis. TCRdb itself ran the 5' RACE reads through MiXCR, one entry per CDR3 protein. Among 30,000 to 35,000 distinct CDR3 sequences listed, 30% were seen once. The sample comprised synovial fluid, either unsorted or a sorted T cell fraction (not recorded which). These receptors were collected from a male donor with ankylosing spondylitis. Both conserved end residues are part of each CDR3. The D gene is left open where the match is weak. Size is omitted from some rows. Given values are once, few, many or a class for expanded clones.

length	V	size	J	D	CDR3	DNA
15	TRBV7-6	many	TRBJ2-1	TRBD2	CASSELAGGVPEQFF	TGTGCCAGCAGCGAACTAGCGGGAGGGGTCCCTGAGCAGTTCTTC
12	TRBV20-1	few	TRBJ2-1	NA	CSANLQEREQFF	TGCAGTGCTAACCTTCAGGAAAGGGAGCAGTTCTTC
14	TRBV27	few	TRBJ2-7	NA	CASSLWGSSYEQYF	TGTGCCAGCAGTTTATGGGGGAGCTCCTACGAGCAGTACTTC
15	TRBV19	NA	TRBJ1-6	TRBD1	CASSRWTGGVSPLHF	TGTGCCAGTAGTAGATGGACAGGGGGCGTCTCACCCCTCCACTTT
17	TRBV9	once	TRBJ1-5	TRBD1	CASSFSLKTGGNQPQHF	TGTGCCAGCAGCTTCTCCCTAAAGACAGGGGGCAATCAGCCCCAGCATTTT
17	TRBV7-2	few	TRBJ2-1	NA	CASSLGEATIPYNEQFF	TGTGCCAGCAGCTTAGGAGAGGCGACTATACCCTACAATGAGCAGTTCTTC
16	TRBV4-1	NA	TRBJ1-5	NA	CASSQDGVPGDQPQHF	TGCGCCAGCAGCCAAGATGGAGTGCCAGGGGATCAGCCCCAGCATTTT
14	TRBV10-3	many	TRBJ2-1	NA	CAISEGGLYNEQFF	TGTGCCATCAGTGAGGGGGGACTTTACAATGAGCAGTTCTTC
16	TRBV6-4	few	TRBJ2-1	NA	CASSDSGESSYNEQFF	TGTGCCAGCAGTGACTCCGGGGAAAGCTCCTACAATGAGCAGTTCTTC
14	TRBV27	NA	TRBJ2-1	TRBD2	CASRPLAGANEQFF	TGTGCCAGCAGACCCTTAGCGGGAGCTAATGAGCAGTTCTTC
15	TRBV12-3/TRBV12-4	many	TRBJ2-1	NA	CASSLAGGNHNEQFF	TGTGCCAGCAGTTTGGCGGGCGGCAACCACAATGAGCAGTTCTTC
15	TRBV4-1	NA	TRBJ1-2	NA	CASRLIQRENYGYTF	TGCGCCAGCAGGCTCATCCAACGGGAGAACTATGGCTACACCTTC
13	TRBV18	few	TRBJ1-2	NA	CASSPGGINGYTF	TGTGCCAGCTCACCAGGGGGAATAAATGGCTACACCTTC
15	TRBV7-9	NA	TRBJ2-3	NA	CASSLVSSITDTQYF	TGTGCCAGCAGCTTAGTCAGCAGCATCACAGATACGCAGTATTTT
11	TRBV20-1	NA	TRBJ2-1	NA	CSGYKGNEQFF	TGCAGCGGCTATAAGGGCAATGAGCAGTTCTTC
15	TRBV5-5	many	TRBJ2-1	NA	CASSLLEGKHNEQFF	TGTGCCAGCAGCCTATTGGAGGGCAAACACAATGAGCAGTTCTTC
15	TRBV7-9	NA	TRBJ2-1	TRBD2	CASSTRTSGSNEQFF	TGTGCCAGCAGCACCCGGACTAGCGGATCGAATGAGCAGTTCTTC
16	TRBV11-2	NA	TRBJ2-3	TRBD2	CASSTWTSGSVDTQYF	TGTGCCAGCAGCACCTGGACTAGCGGGAGTGTAGATACGCAGTATTTT
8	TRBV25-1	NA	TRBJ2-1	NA	CASSEQFF	TGTGCCAGCAGTGAGCAGTTCTTC
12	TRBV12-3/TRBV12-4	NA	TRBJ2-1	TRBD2	CASSTGLAGEFF	TGTGCCAGCAGTACGGGACTAGCGGGAGAGTTCTTC
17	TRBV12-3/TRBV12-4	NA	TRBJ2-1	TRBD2	CASSLALAGGRGNEQFF	TGTGCCAGCAGTTTAGCACTAGCGGGAGGAAGAGGCAATGAGCAGTTCTTC
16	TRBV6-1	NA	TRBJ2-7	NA	CASSEGPLAASYEQYF	TGTGCCAGCAGTGAAGGGCCGCTAGCTGCCTCCTACGAGCAGTACTTC
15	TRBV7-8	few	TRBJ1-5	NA	CASSLSTGRHQPQHF	TGTGCCAGCAGCCTATCCACAGGGAGACATCAGCCCCAGCATTTT
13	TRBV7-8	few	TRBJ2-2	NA	CASSQINTGELFF	TGTGCCAGCAGCCAAATAAACACCGGGGAGCTGTTTTTT
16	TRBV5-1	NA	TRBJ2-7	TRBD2	CASSLAPSGSVYEQYF	TGCGCCAGCAGCTTGGCCCCCAGCGGGAGCGTTTACGAGCAGTACTTC
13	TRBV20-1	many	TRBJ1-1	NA	CSARERVNTEAFF	TGCAGTGCCCGGGAGCGGGTGAACACTGAAGCTTTCTTT
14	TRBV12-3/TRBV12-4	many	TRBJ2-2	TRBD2	CAIRTSGGTGELFF	TGTGCCATCCGGACTAGCGGGGGGACCGGGGAGCTGTTTTTT